The 8 T cell receptor beta chains reported below all come from one sample, sequenced in a study of shared clonotypes between healthy human individuals. Here immunoSEQ multiplex PCR was the method, and the copy in TCRdb shows in-frame clones only, minus some. Of around 550,000 clones in the sample, approximately 95% were seen once. Positively selected for CCR7, the CD45RO-negative cells used as naive CD8 cells excluded terminally differentiated effector memory CD45RA+ cells. Sequencing was done on a sample of naive CD8+ T cells sorted from blood. The origin of the receptors is a woman aged 30 to 39 in good health.

The gene calls are TRBV15 and TRBJ1-1; no reliable D call. V was cut by 3 bases and J by 1 base, with 9 bases left in between. CDR1 and CDR2 (germline): LNHNV, YYDKDF (reference sequence). The CDR3 has 14 residues. The CDR3 loop reads CATSRVISNTEAFF. CDR3 DNA sequence: TGTGCCACCAGCAGGGTTATATCGAACACTGAAGCTTTCTTT.

The chain is built from TRBV13 and TRBJ2-7; D might be TRBD2 (6 bases). Trimming removed 5 bases from V and 2 bases from J, with 16 bases in between. Per the germline V gene, CDR1 is PRHDT and CDR2 is FYEKMQ (reference sequence). This CDR3 spans 15 amino acids. CDR3 in amino acids: CASSGKRVLTYEQYF. The CDR3 DNA reads as TGTGCCAGCAGCGGGAAGCGGGTCCTCACCTACGAGCAGTACTTC.

The CDR3 DNA reads as TGCAGCGTCGGGGACTCGACCGGGGAGCTGTTTTTT. This encodes CSVGDSTGELFF. The V and J genes are TRBV29-1 and TRBJ2-2; possibly TRBD2 for D (6 bases). V dropped 6 bases and J dropped 5 bases, with 10 bases sitting between them. CDR1 is SQVTM, CDR2 ANQGSEA, per germline. CDR3 length equals 12 residues.

The rearrangement joins TRBV28 to TRBJ2-5; a possible D gene is TRBD1 (5 bases). The germline gives CDR1 MDHEN, CDR2 SYDVKM. This CDR3 is 16 amino acids long. V was trimmed by 8 bases and J by 0 bases, leaving 19 bases between them. The CDR3 is CASGHKVAGDQETQYF. Written as DNA, the CDR3 is TGTGCCAGCGGACACAAGGTAGCTGGGGACCAAGAGACCCAGTACTTC.

This sequence joins TRBV5-4 and TRBJ2-1; TRBD2 agrees at 10 bases. Germline V gene data show CDR1 as SGHNT and CDR2 as YYREEE (reference sequence). The CDR3 spans 17 residues. The V gene end was trimmed by 0 bases and the J gene end by 6 bases; junction bases not matched to a gene: 9. The CDR3 spells CASSLVSGRKFFNEQFF. The DNA of the CDR3 is TGTGCCAGCAGCTTGGTTAGCGGGAGGAAATTCTTCAATGAGCAGTTCTTC.

This chain joins TRBV9 and TRBJ2-2; either TRBD1 or TRBD2 may supply D (5 bases each). V lost 0 bases and J lost 3, with 21 bases in between. Germline CDR1 SGDLS, CDR2 YYNGEE. This CDR3 comprises 19 residues. The CDR3 DNA sequence: TGTGCCAGCAGCGTAGAAGGAGAGGGGTGGGGATTGGACACCGGGGAGCTGTTTTTT. This gives the protein CASSVEGEGWGLDTGELFF.

This CDR3 reads CASSSKSGNLYGYTF. The CDR3 bases are TGTGCCAGCAGTTCCAAGTCTGGCAACCTCTATGGCTACACCTTC. The genes are TRBV28 and TRBJ1-2; D call uncertain. CDR3 length: 15 residues. Germline CDR1 reads MDHEN; CDR2 reads SYDVKM. V was shortened by 4 bases and J by 4 bases, with 16 bases between the two germline ends.

This chain uses TRBV19 with TRBJ1-2; D is unclear. CDR3 length: 15 residues. V was pared by 0 bases and J by 4 bases, with 12 bases between. The germline gives CDR1 LNHDA, CDR2 SQIVND (reference sequence). The CDR3, as DNA: TGTGCCAGTAGTATAGAAGCCAGGAGCGGCTATGGCTACACCTTC. This encodes CASSIEARSGYGYTF.